The 22 T cell receptor beta chains below were found in one sample sequenced in a study of glioma-infiltrating T cells. The iRepertoire nested amplicon-rescue multiplex PCR amplified TCR alpha and beta CDR3s from RNA. TCRdb fed the multiplex PCR reads into MiXCR, producing one record per CDR3 protein. Of roughly 200,000 distinct CDR3 sequences detected, roughly two fifths appear once; the ten largest clones hold around 5.3%. Sequenced material: glioma tissue, nonneoplastic brain tissue, or PBMCs (not recorded which). These receptors were taken from a human donor with low-grade glioma or glioblastoma, undergoing nonglioma brain surgery, or in good health (not recorded which).

In this sample, this clonotype turned up many times. The CDR3, as DNA: TGTGCCAGCAGCCTGGACAGGGCATCGTACAATGAGCAGTTCTTC. Amino acids: CASSLDRASYNEQFF. The chain joins TRBV12-3 or TRBV12-4 to TRBJ2-1; 8 bases are a match to TRBD1. The V segment lost 6 bases and the J segment 4 bases; nucleotides outside the gene matches: 8. This CDR3 has 15 residues.

In this sample, this clonotype turned up a few times. This chain joins TRBV2 and TRBJ2-2; D is perhaps TRBD2 (6 bases). The CDR3 is 14 amino acids. CDR1 SNHLY and CDR2 FYNNEI come from the germline V gene. The V gene lost 6 bases and the J gene lost 7 bases, with 15 bases spanning the gap. CDR3 residues: CASSQTTSYGELFF. DNA of the CDR3: TGTGCCAGCAGCCAAACTACTAGCTACGGGGAGCTGTTTTTT.

V usage is TRBV5-4 and J usage is TRBJ2-3; 10 bases are a match to TRBD1. Looked up from germline, CDR1 is SGHNT and CDR2 is YYREEE (reference sequence). This CDR3 spans 15 amino acids. J lost 3 bases, V lost 5 bases, and 6 bases had no gene match. CDR3 sequence (DNA): TGTGCCAGCAGGTCCCTGGACAGGGGGACAGATACGCAGTATTTT. It specifies CASRSLDRGTDTQYF.

This clonotype was detected many times. The V gene is TRBV28, the J gene TRBJ1-1; no clear D gene. Trimming left V 7 bases short and J 7 bases short, with 13 bases between. The CDR3 extends over 12 amino acids. Looked up from germline, CDR1 is MDHEN and CDR2 is SYDVKM. The DNA of the CDR3 is TGTGCCAGCATAGGTGGGCTAAGTGAAGCTTTCTTT. As protein: CASIGGLSEAFF.

This clonotype was recorded many times. The chain has TRBV28 and TRBJ2-7, with 8 bases that match TRBD1. Unmatched junction bases numbered 8, after V lost 4 bases and J lost 3 bases. Germline V gene sequence: CDR1 MDHEN, CDR2 SYDVKM. The CDR3 contains 15 residues. The chain's CDR3 is CASSSTGQALYEQYF. The CDR3 DNA reads as TGTGCCAGCAGTTCTACGGGACAGGCCCTCTACGAGCAGTACTTC.

In this sample, this clonotype turned up once. One end of the junction fails to match germline, which may point to a read error. V gene TRBV20-1 combines with J gene TRBJ2-3, with D uncertain. The CDR3 contains 15 residues. Germline lookup yields CDR1 DFQATT and CDR2 SNEGSKA (reference sequence). CDR3 sequence reads: CSAARPLVRTDTQYF. As DNA, the CDR3 is TGCAGTGCTGCCAGACCACTGGTCCGCACAGATACCCAGTATTTT.

About this clonotype itself: With a much larger clone just one base away, this may be a read error. The chain has TRBV28 and TRBJ2-1; the D gene could be TRBD1 or TRBD2 (5 bases each). V was clipped by 6 bases and J by 6 bases, with 12 bases between them. The CDR3 extends over 13 amino acids. Germline V lookup: CDR1 MDHEN, CDR2 SYDVKM. CDR3 in DNA: TGTGCCAGCAGGCGATGGGGGAGCAATGAGCAGTTCTTC. It translates to CASRRWGSNEQFF.

This clonotype was seen just once. Since a much larger clone is just one base distant, this may be a read error. This rearrangement joins TRBV12-3 or TRBV12-4 to TRBJ1-5, with unresolved D. V gave up 7 bases and J gave up 13 bases, with 14 bases separating them. The CDR3 length is 11 residues. The CDR3 sequence is CASTFAGGQHF. In nucleotides, the CDR3 is TGTGCCAGCACTTTCGCTGGAGGACAGCATTTT.

This clonotype was recorded once. A clone one base away is much larger, so this may be a read error. The DNA is omitted, as the CDR3 cannot be located on it reliably, and the CDR3 follows TCRdb's listing. V usage is TRBV6-4 and J usage is TRBJ1-5; TRBD1 was called by the table and not checked on the DNA. Per germline, CDR1 MRHNA and CDR2 SNTAGT. The CDR3 adds up to 16 amino acids, both ends counted. This chain's CDR3 is CAGPGTPYNCNQPQHF.

As regards this clonotype: A much larger clonotype is one base distant, so this may be a read error. The CDR3 sequence: CASSQRRQSYEQYF. Written as DNA, the CDR3 is TGTGCCAGCAGCCAAAGAAGACAGTCCTACGAGCAGTACTTC. J is TRBJ2-7 and V is TRBV3-1, with D perhaps TRBD1 (5 bases). V lost 2 bases to trimming and J lost 1 base, with 9 bases between them. This CDR3 has 14 residues. Germline V lookup: CDR1 LGHDT, CDR2 YNNKEL (reference sequence).

Notes on this clonotype: This could be a read error, since a much larger clone is one nucleotide away. CDR3 in amino acids: CSASCRAKDQETQYF. CDR3 coding DNA: TGCAGTGCGAGCTGTCGGGCTAAAGACCAAGAGACCCAGTACTTC. The V gene is TRBV20-1, the J gene TRBJ2-5, with D unclear. Germline V CDR1 and CDR2: DFQATT, SNEGSKA (reference sequence). Trimming stripped 6 bases from V and 0 bases from J, with 17 bases between. The CDR3 sequence is 15 residues long.

V usage is TRBV2 and J usage is TRBJ2-7; 12 bases match TRBD2. The CDR3 is 15 residues long. Germline CDR1 reads SNHLY; CDR2 reads FYNNEI. J lost 3 bases, V lost 6 bases, and 6 bases had no gene match. The CDR3 DNA sequence: TGTGCCAGCAGCCTAGGACTAGCGGGGCTCTACGAGCAGTACTTC. The encoded protein is CASSLGLAGLYEQYF. Full variable domain (missing parts from reference TRBV2 and TRBJ2-7): EPEVTQTPSHQVTQMGQEVILRCVPISNHLYFYWYRQILGQKVEFLVSFYNNEISEKSEIFDDQFSVERPDGSNFTLKIRSTKLEDSAMYFCASSLGLAGLYEQYFGPGTRLTVT.

The sample holds a few counts of this clonotype. The V gene is TRBV7-9, the J gene TRBJ2-5, with D possibly TRBD1 on 6 matching bases. The CDR3 has 16 amino acids. Between the trimmed V and J ends, which lost 2 bases and 0 bases, there was a span of 13 bases. The germline gives CDR1 SEHNR, CDR2 FQNEAQ (reference sequence). This CDR3 reads CASSLRSQGDQETQYF. The DNA for the CDR3 is TGTGCCAGCAGCTTAAGGTCACAGGGCGACCAAGAGACCCAGTACTTC.

Worth noting for this clonotype: A much larger clone differs by one base, so this may be a read error. CDR3 bases: TGTGCCAGCATCCAGACTAGCAGGAGTAATAATGAGCAGTTCTTC. As protein: CASIQTSRSNNEQFF. The V gene is TRBV28, the J gene TRBJ2-1, with 7 bases lining up with TRBD2. Trimming removed 7 bases from V and 7 bases from J; junction bases left unmatched: 13. The CDR3 extends over 15 amino acids. Per the germline V gene, CDR1 is MDHEN and CDR2 is SYDVKM.

Turning to this clonotype: A much more abundant neighbour one base away suggests this may be a read error. The chain couples TRBV15 to TRBJ2-7; either TRBD1 or TRBD2 may fit D (5 bases each). Germline CDR1 reads LNHNV; CDR2 reads YYDKDF (reference sequence). The CDR3 is 15 residues long. CDR3 sequence reads: CATSSFRDGAYELYF. The CDR3 DNA follows: TGTGCCACCAGCAGCTTTCGGGACGGAGCCTACGAGCTGTACTTC.

In this sample, this clonotype turned up many times. The rearrangement links TRBV20-1 to TRBJ2-3, with 7 bases lining up with TRBD2. This CDR3 is 13 amino acids long. The trim removed 7 bases at V and 6 bases at J, leaving 10 bases unmatched. Germline loops: CDR1 DFQATT, CDR2 SNEGSKA (reference sequence). The CDR3 loop is CSVSRESRDTQYF. CDR3 bases: TGCAGTGTTTCGCGGGAGTCTCGGGATACGCAGTATTTT.

This clonotype occurred many times. The chain couples TRBV2 to TRBJ2-1, with D uncertain. This CDR3 has 13 amino acids. The germline gives CDR1 SNHLY, CDR2 FYNNEI. V was pared by 7 bases and J by 5 bases, with 12 bases between. CDR3 nucleotides: TGTGCCAGCACCGTAATAGTCCACAATGAGCAGTTCTTC. It codes for CASTVIVHNEQFF.

Points on this clonotype: An end of the junction differs from the germline gene, which may be a read error. V gene TRBV5-4 combines with J gene TRBJ2-7; 11 nucleotides match TRBD1. The germline V gene encodes CDR1 SGHNT and CDR2 YYREEE (reference sequence). This CDR3 is 14 amino acids long. The DNA of the CDR3 is TGTGCCATCAGCGGGACAGGGGGGACCTACGAGCAGTACTTC. This translates into CAISGTGGTYEQYF.

Comment on this clonotype: A much more abundant neighbour one base away suggests this may be a read error. The chain has TRBV28 and TRBJ2-7, with TRBD1 matching over 8 bases. Germline V gene sequence: CDR1 MDHEN, CDR2 SYDVKM. The CDR3 covers 15 residues. V gave up 2 bases and J gave up 5 bases; unmatched junction bases: 8. DNA for the CDR3: TGTGCCAGCAGTTTAGTTGACAGGGGAGGAAACGAGCAGTACTTC. Translating it yields CASSLVDRGGNEQYF.

Many counts were recorded for this clonotype. The rearrangement links TRBV20-1 to TRBJ2-7; no clear D gene. Germline V gene lookup returns CDR1 DFQATT and CDR2 SNEGSKA (reference sequence). V dropped 3 bases and J dropped 3 bases, with 12 bases sitting between them. This CDR3 is built from 13 residues. CDR3 DNA: TGCAGTGCTAGGCTCTCCGGCCGCTACGAGCAGTACTTC. This translates into CSARLSGRYEQYF.

Comment on this clonotype: A read error may produce the germline difference seen at one junction end. The V and J genes are TRBV20-1 and TRBJ2-1; D is undetermined. The germline V gene encodes CDR1 DFQATT and CDR2 SNEGSKA (reference sequence). The CDR3 length is 10 residues. CDR3 nucleotide sequence: TGCAGTGCTAGCCTGGATGAGCGGTTCTTC. Amino acid sequence: CSASLDERFF.

This clonotype was seen repeatedly, ten times or more. The CDR3 region has the DNA TGTGCCAGCAGTTACGGGGGCACTGAAGCTTTCTTT. Protein sequence: CASSYGGTEAFF. The rearrangement uses TRBV6-6 and TRBJ1-1; D is perhaps TRBD1 (5 bases). The CDR3 runs 12 residues. Germline values: CDR1 MNHNY, CDR2 SVGAGI (reference sequence). V lost 2 bases, J lost 4 bases, and 5 bases lay in between.